The 25 T cell receptor beta chains below were found in one sample sequenced in a study of blood T cells in healthy people across ages. A second PCR, run for roughly 7 to 12 cycles, used a sample-barcoded 5' primer plus a J-beta primer mix. TCRdb processed the 5' RACE reads anew with MiXCR; each CDR3 protein has one entry. The top ten clones hold 20% to 25% of a sample with about 730,000 distinct CDR3 sequences, roughly 41% of them seen once. Sample: blood. The receptor source for this set is a woman aged 55 to 70 in good health.

The CDR3 reads CASSGSQRRYQETQYF. The DNA of the CDR3 is TGTGCCAGCAGCGGCAGTCAGCGGAGGTACCAAGAGACCCAGTACTTC. J is TRBJ2-5 and V is TRBV3-1; maybe TRBD2 (5 bases). CDR3 size: 16 residues. Trimming removed 5 bases at V and 0 bases at J, with 16 bases between. Germline-derived CDR1 and CDR2 are LGHDT and YNNKEL (reference sequence).

The chain joins TRBV7-9 to TRBJ2-1; 9 bases map to TRBD2. The J segment lost 10 bases and the V segment lost 3 bases, leaving 7 bases of the junction unmatched. The length of the CDR3 is 14 residues. The germline gives CDR1 SEHNR, CDR2 FQNEAQ (reference sequence). The CDR3 DNA is TGTGCCAGCAGCTTTGGCGGGGGGGAGCAAGAGCAGTTCTTC. It specifies CASSFGGGEQEQFF. Full variable domain (missing parts from reference TRBV7-9 and TRBJ2-1): DTGVSQNPRHKITKRGQNVTFRCDPISEHNRLYWYRQTLGQGPEFLTYFQNEAQLEKSRLLSDRFSAERPKGSFSTLEIQRTEQGDSAMYLCASSFGGGEQEQFFGPGTRLTVL.

This clonotype showed up just once. The chain carries TRBV28 and TRBJ1-1; D unresolved. Trimming removed 8 bases at V and 4 bases at J, with 14 bases between. Germline V gene sequence: CDR1 MDHEN, CDR2 SYDVKM. This CDR3 region has 13 residues. DNA for the CDR3: TGTGCCAGCCGACCCCAGATGAGCACTGAAGCTTTCTTT. Its protein product is CASRPQMSTEAFF.

This clonotype came up once. CDR3 amino acids: CATKGMAGGNEQFF. CDR3 nucleotides: TGTGCCACAAAAGGTATGGCGGGAGGCAATGAGCAGTTCTTC. This sequence joins TRBV6-6 and TRBJ2-1; 8 bases match TRBD2. The CDR3 runs 14 residues. Germline CDR1 and CDR2: MNHNY and SVGAGI (reference sequence). Trimming took 10 bases from V and 6 from J; bases not matched to a gene: 11.

This clonotype has more than one count but fewer than ten. V is TRBV20-1 and J is TRBJ2-1; D is possibly TRBD1 (5 bases). Germline V gene sequence: CDR1 DFQATT, CDR2 SNEGSKA (reference sequence). Trimming removed 3 bases from V and 9 bases from J, with 12 bases in between. This CDR3 contains 12 residues. CDR3 in amino acids: CSASRQGGEQFF. CDR3 nucleotide sequence: TGCAGTGCTAGTAGGCAGGGTGGTGAGCAGTTCTTC.

This clonotype was seen more than once but under ten times. This chain uses TRBV11-2 with TRBJ1-1; D uncertain. Trimming pared 2 bases from V and 4 bases from J, leaving 11 bases between. The germline V gene encodes CDR1 SGHAT and CDR2 FQNNGV. The CDR3 loop spans 14 amino acids. The chain's CDR3 is CASSLLGSGTEAFF. CDR3 in DNA: TGTGCCAGCAGCTTATTAGGCTCGGGCACTGAAGCTTTCTTT.

CDR3 in DNA: TGTGCCAGCAGCGGGGGGGGTTTCAATGAGCAGTACTTC. Protein sequence: CASSGGGFNEQYF. J is TRBJ2-5 and V is TRBV7-2; 7 positions agree with TRBD2. The V gene end was trimmed by 5 bases and the J gene end by 11 bases; junction bases not matched to a gene: 11. The CDR3 totals 13 residues. Per germline, CDR1 SGHTA and CDR2 FQGNSA.

This rearrangement joins TRBV5-1 to TRBJ1-1; 7 nucleotides agree with TRBD1. Germline V CDR1 and CDR2: SGHRS, YFSETQ. V lost 1 base and J lost 5; bases outside the gene matches: 5. CDR3 length equals 14 residues. CDR3 sequence: CASSLSTQGTEAFF. The CDR3, as DNA: TGCGCCAGCAGCTTGAGTACACAGGGGACTGAAGCTTTCTTT.

V usage is TRBV5-1 and J usage is TRBJ2-1, with D perhaps TRBD2 (6 bases). The CDR3 spans 18 residues. CDR1 is SGHRS and CDR2 is YFSETQ in the germline V gene. The V gene lost 3 bases and the J gene lost 10 bases, with 29 bases spanning the gap. The CDR3 here is CASSSVGGISVSTWEQFF. The CDR3 coding sequence is TGCGCCAGCAGCTCCGTTGGCGGGATCTCGGTCTCTACCTGGGAGCAGTTCTTC.

CDR3 DNA: TGCAGCGTTCGCCTAGCGGCCTCCTACGAGCAGTACTTC. This sequence encodes CSVRLAASYEQYF. The V gene is TRBV29-1, the J gene TRBJ2-7, with TRBD2 matching 7 bases. V trimming: 5 bases; J trimming: 0 bases; junction bases outside the gene matches: 4. Germline CDR1 reads SQVTM; CDR2 reads ANQGSEA. The CDR3 is 13 residues long.

This clonotype was seen ten or more times. The chain couples TRBV12-3 or TRBV12-4 to TRBJ2-3; 8 bases are a match to TRBD2. J was trimmed by 4 bases and V by 5 bases; bases with no gene match: 5. The CDR3 is 14 amino acids. The CDR3 DNA sequence: TGTGCCAGCAGTCCTGGGCGGGGGGCAGATACGCAGTATTTT. Translation: CASSPGRGADTQYF.

This clonotype appeared a few times. The chain is built from TRBV12-3 or TRBV12-4 and TRBJ2-7, with 11 nucleotides matching TRBD2. Trimming cost V 9 bases and J 1 base; bases outside gene matches: 2. The CDR3 is 13 amino acids. The CDR3 bases are TGTGCCAGTCTAGCGGGGGGATCCTACGAGCAGTACTTC. Encoded protein: CASLAGGSYEQYF.

This sequence joins TRBV20-1 and TRBJ2-1; D perhaps matches TRBD1 (5 bases). This CDR3 has 16 residues. Germline CDR1 is DFQATT and CDR2 is SNEGSKA (reference sequence). V lost 0 bases and J lost 0, with 12 bases in between. In nucleotides, the CDR3 is TGCAGTGCTAGAGATCCCCAGGGATACTCCTACAATGAGCAGTTCTTC. Residues: CSARDPQGYSYNEQFF.

The chain carries TRBV21-1 and TRBJ2-1; the DNA was not used to check the table's D call, TRBD2. TRBV21-1 is shown as a pseudogene. The CDR3 consists of 17 residues. The CDR3 protein is CASTAIRRREGYNEQFF. The CDR3 DNA reads as TGTGCCAGCACAGCAATTAGAAGACGGGAGGGCTACAATGAGCAGTTCTTC.

CDR3 coding DNA: TGTGCCAGCAGCGTAGCAGGGGGCGAGGGAAACATTCAGTACTTC. This gives the protein CASSVAGGEGNIQYF. The chain joins TRBV9 to TRBJ2-4; 8 bases line up with TRBD1. The CDR3 runs to 15 residues. Germline assignment: CDR1 SGDLS and CDR2 YYNGEE. Losses at the gene ends were 0 bases for V and 6 bases for J; bases not matched to a gene: 5.

This clonotype was observed a few times. The chain recombines TRBV20-1 with TRBJ1-6; 9 bases are shared with TRBD1. Germline V gives CDR1 DFQATT, CDR2 SNEGSKA (reference sequence). This CDR3 has 12 amino acids. V trimming: 6 bases; J trimming: 14 bases; junction bases outside the gene matches: 8. CDR3 region: CSAGGTGSALHF. The CDR3 DNA is TGCAGTGCCGGAGGGACAGGGTCTGCCCTCCACTTT.

This clonotype appeared many times. The genes are TRBV5-6 and TRBJ2-5; no definite D call. The CDR3 consists of 15 residues. The germline V and J ends were trimmed by 0 bases and 2 bases, with 11 bases remaining between them. Germline V gene data show CDR1 as SGHDT and CDR2 as YYEEEE. The CDR3 protein is CASSLEVDPQETQYF. CDR3 nucleotides: TGTGCCAGCAGCTTGGAGGTGGACCCTCAAGAGACCCAGTACTTC.

This clonotype has only a few counts. The rearrangement uses TRBV25-1 and TRBJ1-2; 7 nucleotides agree with TRBD1. Germline CDR1 MGHDK, CDR2 SYGVNS. The CDR3 loop spans 15 amino acids. With 3 bases clipped from V and 1 base from J, the junction kept 5 bases outside the gene matches. Written as DNA, the CDR3 is TGTGCCAGCAGTGATCCGGGACAGAATAACTATGGCTACACCTTC. Protein sequence: CASSDPGQNNYGYTF.

This clonotype was observed at least ten times. The junction departs from germline at one end; a sequencing error may be responsible. The chain joins TRBV11-1 to TRBJ1-2; TRBD1 matches at 7 bases. Germline assignment: CDR1 SGHAT and CDR2 FQDESV (reference sequence). This CDR3 is built from 13 residues. CDR3 coding DNA: TGCGCCAGCAGCTTGGGGACAGACTATGGCTACACCTTC. It translates to CASSLGTDYGYTF.

The V gene is TRBV6-5, the J gene TRBJ2-1; 7 positions agree with TRBD1. The V gene's germline CDR1 is MNHEY and CDR2 SVGAGI. The CDR3 covers 15 residues. V was pared by 6 bases and J by 2 bases, with 7 bases of the junction left unmatched. The DNA of the CDR3 is TGTGCCAGCAGCATTGACAGGGCCCCCTACAATGAGCAGTTCTTC. Protein: CASSIDRAPYNEQFF.

Points on this clonotype: One end of the junction varies from germline; a read error may be responsible. J is TRBJ2-3 and V is TRBV12-3 or TRBV12-4, with TRBD2 identical over 9 bases. The CDR3 totals 17 residues. In nucleotides, the CDR3 is TGTGCCAGCAGTTTATCGGGCGGGGGGGCTAAAACAGATGCGCAATATTTT. As protein: CASSLSGGGAKTDAQYF.

The chain couples TRBV20-1 to TRBJ2-7; D may match TRBD1 or TRBD2 (5 bases each). Per germline, CDR1 DFQATT and CDR2 SNEGSKA (reference sequence). The CDR3 runs 14 residues. Trimming took off 3 bases at V and 0 bases at J, with 12 bases between the two ends. CDR3 in DNA: TGCAGTGCTAGGACTGGGGACGGCTCCTACGAGCAGTACTTC. Protein sequence: CSARTGDGSYEQYF.

V usage is TRBV18 and J usage is TRBJ2-1, with no clear D. The germline CDR1 and CDR2 sequences are KGHSH and LQKENI. Between the trimmed V and J ends, which lost 5 bases and 8 bases, there was a span of 13 bases. The length of the CDR3 is 13 residues. This CDR3 is CASSSHLDDEQFF. In DNA, the CDR3 is TGTGCCAGCTCATCCCACCTAGACGATGAGCAGTTCTTC.

The rearrangement links TRBV12-3 or TRBV12-4 to TRBJ2-2, with 10 bases matching TRBD2. V lost 6 bases and J lost 6; bases outside the gene matches: 7. The CDR3 sequence is 15 residues long. DNA for the CDR3: TGTGCCAGCAGACGGAGCGGGGGGGCCTCCGGGGAGCTGTTTTTT. It translates to CASRRSGGASGELFF.

The V and J genes are TRBV29-1 and TRBJ1-2, with 9 bases aligning to TRBD1. V shed 5 bases, J shed 4 bases, and the junction held 5 bases outside the gene matches. CDR1 and CDR2 from the germline V gene are SQVTM and ANQGSEA. The CDR3 is made up of 13 amino acids. The CDR3 here is CSVWTGEGYGYTF. The CDR3, as DNA: TGCAGCGTTTGGACAGGGGAAGGCTATGGCTACACCTTC.